The TCR beta chain described here comes from a study of T cells after yellow fever vaccination. Trimming pared 4 bases from V and 3 bases from J, leaving 9 bases between. CDR3 size: 13 residues. Germline V gene sequence: CDR1 KGHSH, CDR2 LQKENI. TCRdb called the 5' RACE reads again in MiXCR, with one record for every CDR3 protein. The repertoire has some 260,000 distinct CDR3 sequences, around 5.2% of them found once; the top ten carry less than 3.5%. This clonotype was seen a few times. Sequenced here: CD4+ T cells sorted from PBMCs, sampled on the day of the yellow fever booster vaccination. The V gene is TRBV18, the J gene TRBJ2-5; D is uncertain. The sequence derives from a man aged 18 to 29 who received the YFV17D yellow fever vaccine. The CDR3 DNA reads as TGTGCCAGCTCACTAAACAGCGAAGAGACCCAGTACTTC. Protein: CASSLNSEETQYF.